This paragraph covers one T cell receptor beta chain sequence. The data derive from a study of blood T cell repertoires in COVID-19. Germline CDR1 is LGHNA and CDR2 is YSLEER. Trimming cost V 4 bases and J 2 bases, with 11 bases left between them. The CDR3 covers 14 residues. The protocol was immunoSEQ multiplex PCR, while the TCRdb copy is restricted to in-frame clones and leaves out a portion. The table lists about 72,000 clones, roughly 82% of them singletons. The chain employs TRBV4-3 and TRBJ1-2, with D hard to call. Sequences were obtained from peripheral blood. This receptor was obtained from a man in his 60s with acute or convalescent COVID-19. The CDR3 bases are TGCGCCAGCAGCCTCACCCGGGGAAACTATGGCTACACCTTC. Protein: CASSLTRGNYGYTF.